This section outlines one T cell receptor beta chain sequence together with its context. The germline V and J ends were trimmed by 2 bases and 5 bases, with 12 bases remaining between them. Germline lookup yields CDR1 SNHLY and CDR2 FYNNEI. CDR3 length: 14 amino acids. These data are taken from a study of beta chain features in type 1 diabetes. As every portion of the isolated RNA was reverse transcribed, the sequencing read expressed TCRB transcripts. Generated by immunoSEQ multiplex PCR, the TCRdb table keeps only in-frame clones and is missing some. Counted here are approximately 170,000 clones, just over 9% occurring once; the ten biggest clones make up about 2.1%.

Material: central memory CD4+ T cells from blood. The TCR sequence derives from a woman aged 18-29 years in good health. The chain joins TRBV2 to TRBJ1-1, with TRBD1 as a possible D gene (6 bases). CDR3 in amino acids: CASSEPGQWTEAFF. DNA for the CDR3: TGTGCCAGCAGTGAACCGGGACAATGGACTGAAGCTTTCTTT.